Following are 30 T cell receptor beta chains from one sample sequenced in a study of blood T cell repertoires in COVID-19. Sequencing was performed with immunoSEQ multiplex PCR; in TCRdb, only in-frame clones are kept and a portion is missing. Seen here are about 160,000 clones, around 84% observed once, and the top ten hold roughly a fifth. Source material: peripheral blood. Receptors originate from a woman aged 80 or older with acute or convalescent COVID-19.

V is TRBV9 and J is TRBJ2-3, with D tentatively TRBD2 (6 bases). The CDR3 spans 15 residues. V dropped 0 bases and J dropped 2 bases, with 10 bases sitting between them. The germline CDR1 and CDR2 sequences are SGDLS and YYNGEE. CDR3 sequence: CASSVEGTYTDTQYF. The DNA for the CDR3 is TGTGCCAGCAGCGTAGAGGGGACTTACACAGATACGCAGTATTTT.

The V and J genes are TRBV21-1 and TRBJ1-4. TRBV21-1 is a recognized pseudogene. The CDR3 has 17 amino acids. The CDR3 nucleotides are TGTGCCAGCAGCAAAGACTGGGTGACTACCCGGAATGAAAAACTGTTTTTT. Protein sequence: CASSKDWVTTRNEKLFF.

The chain uses TRBV18 and TRBJ1-6; 7 bases agree with TRBD1. Unmatched junction bases numbered 4, after V lost 3 bases and J lost 5 bases. The V gene's germline CDR1 is KGHSH and CDR2 LQKENI. There are 15 residues in the CDR3. CDR3 protein: CASSPGTVNNSPLHF. CDR3 bases: TGTGCCAGCTCACCCGGGACAGTTAATAATTCACCCCTCCACTTT. Full variable domain (rest looked up from reference TRBV18 and TRBJ1-6): NAGVMQNPRHLVRRRGQEARLRCSPMKGHSHVYWYRQLPEEGLKFMVYLQKENIIDESGMPKERFSAEFPKEGPSILRIQQVVRGDSAAYFCASSPGTVNNSPLHFGNGTRLTVT.

This clone was recorded once. The V gene is TRBV6-6, the J gene TRBJ1-1, with 10 bases that match TRBD1. The ends lost 2 bases at V and 4 bases at J; junction bases unmatched: 1. The CDR3 runs 14 residues. CDR1 and CDR2 from the germline V gene are MNHNY and SVGAGI (reference sequence). CDR3: CASSYRTGGTEAFF. CDR3 sequence (DNA): TGTGCCAGCAGTTACCGGACAGGGGGCACTGAAGCTTTCTTT.

The chain couples TRBV10-3 to TRBJ1-2; 9 nucleotides align to TRBD1. J was trimmed by 7 bases and V by 11 bases; bases with no gene match: 8. This CDR3 contains 12 residues. Germline CDR1 and CDR2: ENHRY and SYGVKD. The CDR3 nucleotides are TGTGCCCTCCGGGGGACAGGGTCTGGCTACACCTTC. Residues: CALRGTGSGYTF.

The rearrangement joins TRBV5-1 to TRBJ1-1; 8 positions match TRBD1. The CDR3 covers 14 residues. From germline, CDR1 is SGHRS and CDR2 YFSETQ. V shed 4 bases, J shed 5 bases, and the junction held 7 bases outside the gene matches. This CDR3 is CASSTGQGWTEAFF. The DNA for the CDR3 is TGCGCCAGCAGCACAGGACAGGGTTGGACTGAAGCTTTCTTT. The full variable domain, its missing parts supplied by reference TRBV5-1 and TRBJ1-1, is KAGVTQTPRYLIKTRGQQVTLSCSPISGHRSVSWYQQTPGQGLQFLFEYFSETQRNKGNFPGRFSGRQFSNSRSEMNVSTLELGDSALYLCASSTGQGWTEAFFGQGTRLTVV.

The chain recombines TRBV10-1 with TRBJ2-1, with 10 nucleotides matching TRBD2. Germline CDR1 reads WNHNN; CDR2 reads SYGVQD (reference sequence). The length of the CDR3 is 15 residues. V was clipped by 6 bases and J by 4 bases; unmatched bases: 6. CDR3 sequence: CASSPLAGYYNEQFF. The CDR3, as DNA: TGCGCCAGCAGCCCACTAGCGGGATATTACAATGAGCAGTTCTTC.

On this clone itself: A read error may account for a junction end that differs from germline. The V gene is TRBV7-7, the J gene TRBJ2-3; D perhaps matches TRBD2 (6 bases). CDR3 length: 15 residues. The germline V gene has CDR1 SSHAT and CDR2 FNYEAQ (reference sequence). The CDR3 DNA follows: TGTGCTAGCAGCTTGGGCGGGAACCCCACAGATACGCAGTATTTT. This translates into CASSLGGNPTDTQYF.

DNA for the CDR3: TGTGCCAGCAGCCCTAGACAGACAACTAATGAAAAACTGTTTTTT. Its protein product is CASSPRQTTNEKLFF. The gene calls are TRBV5-6 and TRBJ1-4, with D perhaps TRBD1 (5 bases). CDR1 and CDR2 (germline): SGHDT, YYEEEE. Trimming took off 4 bases at V and 0 bases at J, with 10 bases between the two ends. The CDR3 covers 15 residues.

The rearrangement uses TRBV6-5 and TRBJ1-2; D is perhaps TRBD1 (5 bases). V was clipped by 8 bases and J by 0 bases, with 10 bases between them. The CDR3 is 13 residues long. Germline values: CDR1 MNHEY, CDR2 SVGAGI. CDR3 amino acids: CASGALANYGYTF. The CDR3 nucleotides read TGTGCCAGCGGGGCTTTAGCTAACTATGGCTACACCTTC.

The genes are TRBV10-3 and TRBJ1-2; TRBD1 aligns across 8 bases. Looked up from germline, CDR1 is ENHRY and CDR2 is SYGVKD. The CDR3 is made up of 15 amino acids. V lost 4 bases to trimming and J lost 2 bases; unmatched junction nucleotides: 6. The CDR3 DNA follows: TGTGCCATCAGTGGGGGACAGGAACAAAACTATGGCTACACCTTC. Translating it yields CAISGGQEQNYGYTF.

The chain employs TRBV28 and TRBJ2-3, with a possible D match to TRBD2 (5 bases). V lost 5 bases and J lost 1, with 13 bases in between. The germline V gene has CDR1 MDHEN and CDR2 SYDVKM. The CDR3 extends over 15 amino acids. The CDR3 reads CASSPHTSGTDTQYF. The CDR3 region has the DNA TGTGCCAGCAGTCCCCATACTAGTGGCACAGATACGCAGTATTTT.

The CDR3 loop is CASSLLSNYGYTF. The DNA of the CDR3 is TGTGCCAGCAGCTTGTTATCTAACTATGGCTACACCTTC. The V call is TRBV5-5, the J call TRBJ1-2; D is unresolved. With 1 base removed from V and 0 bases from J, the gap between germline ends came to 4 bases. The CDR3 length is 13 residues. The germline V gene has CDR1 SGHKS and CDR2 YYEKEE (reference sequence).

The gene calls are TRBV7-9 and TRBJ1-5, with a possible D match to TRBD1 (6 bases). Germline V gives CDR1 SEHNR, CDR2 FQNEAQ (reference sequence). V lost 4 bases and J lost 0, with 10 bases in between. This CDR3 is 15 amino acids long. CDR3 DNA: TGTGCCAGCAGCTCGGACAGCCCTAGCAATCAGCCCCAGCATTTT. Translating it yields CASSSDSPSNQPQHF. The full variable domain, in which reference TRBV7-9 and TRBJ1-5 provide the parts outside the CDR3, is DTGVSQNPRHKITKRGQNVTFRCDPISEHNRLYWYRQTLGQGPEFLTYFQNEAQLEKSRLLSDRFSAERPKGSFSTLEIQRTEQGDSAMYLCASSSDSPSNQPQHFGDGTRLSIL.

In this sample, this clone turned up once. The chain uses TRBV14 and TRBJ1-4; D is unclear. V shed 2 bases and J shed 12 bases, with 13 bases lying between them. This CDR3 comprises 13 residues. CDR1 SGHDN and CDR2 FVKESK come from the germline V gene. CDR3 bases: TGTGCCAGCAGCCAAAACAGAGCGGGAGAACTGTTTTTT. Amino acid sequence: CASSQNRAGELFF.

This rearrangement joins TRBV3-1 (or the pseudogene TRBV3-2) to TRBJ1-2; D perhaps matches TRBD1 (6 bases). Germline loops: CDR1 LGHDT, CDR2 YNNKEL (reference sequence). The CDR3 is 16 amino acids. Trimming cost V 3 bases and J 1 base, with 15 bases left between them. The CDR3 DNA follows: TGTGCCAGCAGCCAGGGACCGGGACACAGTAACTATGGCTACACCTTC. It translates to CASSQGPGHSNYGYTF.

The genes are TRBV3-1 (or the pseudogene TRBV3-2) and TRBJ2-1; D unclear. Germline V gene data show CDR1 as LGHDT and CDR2 as YNNKEL (reference sequence). V dropped 0 bases and J dropped 4 bases, with 10 bases sitting between them. This CDR3 is 15 amino acids long. CDR3 sequence: CASSQDSVAYNEQFF. The CDR3 DNA is TGTGCCAGCAGCCAAGACTCTGTGGCTTACAATGAGCAGTTCTTC.

This chain uses TRBV19 with TRBJ1-5; no definite D call. CDR1 LNHDA and CDR2 SQIVND come from the germline V gene (reference sequence). This CDR3 comprises 15 residues. The V gene lost 5 bases and the J gene lost 2 bases, with 13 bases spanning the gap. The CDR3 sequence: CASSERVVGNQPQHF. As DNA, the CDR3 is TGTGCCAGTAGTGAGAGGGTAGTTGGCAATCAGCCCCAGCATTTT.

The CDR3 protein is CASSLDRGGYTF. CDR3 sequence (DNA): TGTGCCAGCAGTTTGGACAGGGGCGGCTACACCTTC. This rearrangement joins TRBV6-6 to TRBJ1-2, with 9 bases that match TRBD1. Germline V CDR1 and CDR2: MNHNY, SVGAGI (reference sequence). There are 12 residues in the CDR3. V was pared by 4 bases and J by 8 bases, with 2 bases of the junction left unmatched.

This clone was found once. The chain carries TRBV19 and TRBJ1-1; D unresolved. Between the trimmed V and J ends, which lost 3 bases and 1 base, there was a span of 6 bases. Germline CDR1 LNHDA, CDR2 SQIVND (reference sequence). This CDR3 is 13 amino acids long. The CDR3 region has the DNA TGTGCCAGTAGTATGCAGTCGAACACTGAAGCTTTCTTT. As protein: CASSMQSNTEAFF.

The rearrangement joins TRBV5-6 to TRBJ2-7; TRBD1 aligns across 8 bases. Trimming took 1 base from V and 3 from J; bases not matched to a gene: 3. In germline, CDR1 is SGHDT, CDR2 YYEEEE. CDR3 size: 14 residues. This CDR3 reads CASSLLQGVYEQYF. The DNA of the CDR3 is TGTGCCAGCAGCTTGTTACAGGGGGTCTACGAGCAGTACTTC. Filled out from reference TRBV5-6 and TRBJ2-7, the complete variable domain reads DAGVTQSPTHLIKTRGQQVTLRCSPKSGHDTVSWYQQALGQGPQFIFQYYEEEERQRGNFPDRFSGHQFPNYSSELNVNALLLGDSALYLCASSLLQGVYEQYFGPGTRLTVT.

In its sample, this clone was seen a few times. This chain connects TRBV11-3 to TRBJ1-2; D not resolved. Germline values: CDR1 SGHNT, CDR2 YENEEA. With 3 bases removed from V and 8 bases from J, the gap between germline ends came to 13 bases. There are 13 residues in the CDR3. CDR3 DNA sequence: TGTGCCAGCAGCTTCGGACCTGCGGGGGGCTACACCTTC. Its protein is CASSFGPAGGYTF. The whole variable domain, remainder taken from reference TRBV11-3 and TRBJ1-2, is EAGVVQSPRYKIIEKKQPVAFWCNPISGHNTLYWYLQNLGQGPELLIRYENEEAVDDSQLPKDRFSAERLKGVDSTLKIQPAELGDSAVYLCASSFGPAGGYTFGSGTRLTVV.

The rearrangement links TRBV23-1 to TRBJ2-7; possibly TRBD1 for D (5 bases). TRBV23-1 is recorded as an ORF, its role being uncertain. V dropped 6 bases and J dropped 5 bases, with 14 bases sitting between them. The CDR3 is 13 residues long. DNA for the CDR3: TGCGCCAGCAGGCGACAGCCTAGGAACGAGCAGTACTTC. This codes for CASRRQPRNEQYF.

The rearrangement links TRBV29-1 to TRBJ2-3; 7 nucleotides match TRBD2. This CDR3 has 15 amino acids. V was clipped by 4 bases and J by 3 bases; unmatched bases: 10. Germline V gives CDR1 SQVTM, CDR2 ANQGSEA. CDR3 nucleotides: TGCAGCGTTGGCGGGAGCCTAAAAGGGACAGATACGCAGTATTTT. Amino acid sequence: CSVGGSLKGTDTQYF.

This chain connects TRBV14 to TRBJ2-1; 8 bases align to TRBD1. The V and J ends lost 2 bases and 8 bases, in that order; junction bases with no gene match: 11. Germline assignment: CDR1 SGHDN and CDR2 FVKESK. There are 16 residues in the CDR3. The CDR3 DNA sequence: TGTGCCAGCAGCCAACGGACAGGGATGCGGGTGGATGAGCAGTTCTTC. Translating it yields CASSQRTGMRVDEQFF.

This rearrangement joins TRBV19 to TRBJ2-3; TRBD1 might be the D (6 bases). This CDR3 is built from 16 residues. In germline, CDR1 is LNHDA, CDR2 SQIVND (reference sequence). V lost 5 bases and J lost 1, with 16 bases in between. The CDR3 region has the DNA TGTGCCAGTAGTGGCACATACAGGGCTCGCACAGATACGCAGTATTTT. This codes for CASSGTYRARTDTQYF.

The chain couples TRBV14 to TRBJ2-1; 8 bases agree with TRBD2. The CDR3 totals 18 residues. Germline CDR1 and CDR2: SGHDN and FVKESK. V lost 2 bases to trimming and J lost 0 bases; unmatched junction nucleotides: 9. CDR3 bases: TGTGCCAGCAGCCAAACCCGTATGGCGGGAGGCTCCTACAATGAGCAGTTCTTC. This translates into CASSQTRMAGGSYNEQFF.

The chain has TRBV4-2 and TRBJ2-3, with D tentatively TRBD2 (7 bases). The CDR3 length is 15 residues. The V end was cut by 4 bases, the J end by 0 bases, with 11 bases between. Looked up from germline, CDR1 is LGHNA and CDR2 is YNFKEQ. This chain's CDR3 is CASSRGGGSTDTQYF. As DNA, the CDR3 is TGTGCCAGCAGCCGGGGGGGCGGGAGCACAGATACGCAGTATTTT.

For the CDR3, the DNA is TGTGCCAGCAGCCGCCCATTCGGGGGGAAAGCTTTCTTT. This sequence encodes CASSRPFGGKAFF. This rearrangement joins TRBV5-6 to TRBJ1-1; D may be TRBD1 (5 bases). V lost 4 bases and J lost 9, with 16 bases in between. This CDR3 spans 13 amino acids. The germline V gene encodes CDR1 SGHDT and CDR2 YYEEEE.

The gene calls are TRBV19 and TRBJ1-6; D is perhaps TRBD1 (6 bases). Between the trimmed V and J ends, which lost 7 bases and 7 bases, there was a span of 11 bases. Per germline, CDR1 LNHDA and CDR2 SQIVND (reference sequence). The CDR3 extends over 13 amino acids. The CDR3: CASKWQGNSPLHF. Here the CDR3 DNA reads TGTGCCAGTAAGTGGCAGGGGAATTCACCCCTCCACTTT.